This entry concerns a single T cell receptor (beta chain). The CDR3 length is 14 residues. Germline V gene sequence: CDR1 KGHSH, CDR2 LQKENI. Trimming pared 3 bases from V and 0 bases from J, leaving 6 bases between. Authors' data handling: Reference gene primer amplification in the assay estimated nucleated cell counts. The protocol was immunoSEQ multiplex PCR, while the TCRdb copy is restricted to in-frame clones and leaves out a portion. D and trimming were read from the DNA, whereas the V and J calls and clone size are those reported in that table. This sample carries roughly 100,000 clones, 80% to 85% of them seen once, and the ten largest clones take just under 2%. These data belong to a study of blood T cell repertoires in COVID-19. Study-wide context: Sites in the United States, Italy and Spain provided acute and convalescent COVID-19 samples. In each case, the material was cDNA or gDNA derived from T cells, B-cell-depleted T cells, or PBMCs.

This chain uses TRBV18 with TRBJ1-5; D gene uncertain. The sequence derives from a man aged 70 or older with active or convalescent COVID-19. The sequencing sample was made of peripheral blood. The CDR3, as DNA: TGTGCCAGCTCACCTCAGAATAGCAATCAGCCCCAGCATTTT. Translating it yields CASSPQNSNQPQHF. Complete variable domain (other parts from reference TRBV18 and TRBJ1-5): NAGVMQNPRHLVRRRGQEARLRCSPMKGHSHVYWYRQLPEEGLKFMVYLQKENIIDESGMPKERFSAEFPKEGPSILRIQQVVRGDSAAYFCASSPQNSNQPQHFGDGTRLSIL.